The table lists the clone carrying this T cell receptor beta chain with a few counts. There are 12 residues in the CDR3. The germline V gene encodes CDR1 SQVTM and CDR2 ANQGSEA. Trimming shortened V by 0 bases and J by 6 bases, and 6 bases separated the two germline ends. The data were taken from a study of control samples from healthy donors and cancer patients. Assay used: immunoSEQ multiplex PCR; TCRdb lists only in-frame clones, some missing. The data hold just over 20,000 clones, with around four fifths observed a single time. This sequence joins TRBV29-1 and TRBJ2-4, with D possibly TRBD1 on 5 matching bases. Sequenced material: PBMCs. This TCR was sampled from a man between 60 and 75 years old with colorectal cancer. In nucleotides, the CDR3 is TGCAGCGTTGAAGATCAGGGAAACATTCAGTACTTC. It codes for CSVEDQGNIQYF.